This T cell receptor (beta chain) was captured by sequencing in a study of T cells after yellow fever vaccination (dated 2019 in TCRdb). Background for the entire study: Staining for CD3, CD45RA, CCR7 and CD95 was used to sort memory subsets (EM, EMRA, CM and Tscm) on a BD FACS Aria III. Libraries from fractions with low cell numbers were prepared with the SMART-Seq v4 Ultra Low Input RNA kit. To follow T-cell clones before and after primary and booster YFV17D yellow fever vaccination, bulk TCR alpha and beta repertoires were sequenced over time. Two healthy male donors made up the cohort, one aged 18 to 30 years and the other aged 30 to 40 years. Bulk PBMC replicates and cell subsets were isolated from blood drawn at multiple timepoints before and after both primary and secondary immunization. Memory subsets were sorted on days 0, 15 and 45 and at 18 months after primary vaccination, and on days 0, 15 and 45 after the 30-year booster.

On the study overall, not on this receptor specifically: Because abundant contaminating clonotypes from the bulk population could be contained in FACS-sorted repertoires, computational filtering was required. After the booster, most clones that had expanded after primary vaccination were detected again (almost 97% of CD4 and 88% of CD8), suggesting broad maintenance of memory. The study included only two donors, which limits how far the findings can be generalized. A small share of clonotypes occurred in both CD4 and CD8 compartments, likely arising from convergent recombination. In the sorted memory subsets on day 0, nearly all vaccine-responding clonotypes were below the level of detection. The secondary T-cell response was weaker than the primary response but faster, peaking on day 5 instead of day 15.

TCR cDNA was synthesized by 5'RACE template switching, which introduced a universal primer site and unique molecular identifiers. Priming for cDNA synthesis came from both the TCR alpha and TCR beta constant segments. Libraries were amplified in two PCR steps, with sample barcodes and sequencing adapters added in the second step. Sequencing of libraries was done on Illumina HiSeq 2500 (2x100 bp) or NovaSeq (2x150 bp). The source study handled its data this way. Reads were demultiplexed and collapsed into UMI consensus sequences with MIGEC, and V(D)J alignment was performed with MiXCR. Using edgeR on replicate PBMC samples, clonotypes were called vaccine-responding if FDR was below 0.01 and the log2 fold change was above 5 up to day 15. Bulk clonotypes were assigned CD4 or CD8 identity according to which sequenced CD4 or CD8 repertoire held them at higher abundance. To estimate how each clone was distributed across memory phenotypes, clonotype frequencies in memory subsets were weighted by FACS-sorted cell numbers. The public reads were reprocessed in TCRdb via fastp at Q25 and MiXCR, keeping in-frame beta chains. One record per CDR3 amino acid sequence lists the most common genes and DNA. TCRdb's processing, not the study's, gives the V and J calls here. This sample comprises more than 15,000 distinct CDR3 sequences, roughly 3.7% of them detected only once. The top ten clonotypes cover more than 0.4% of the sample.

As for this clonotype: Base-call qualities are not available, and no considerably larger clone is one nucleotide away.

Reading the label with the study, this specimen's treatment or condition is: live attenuated yellow fever vaccine strain. A standard Ficoll-Paque protocol was used to isolate PBMCs from peripheral blood. RNA from sorted memory subsets was extracted with the RNeasy Micro Kit. This receptor was obtained from a man aged 25-45 years who received the YFV17D yellow fever vaccine. Specimen: PBMCs, either bulk or a sorted T-cell subset (CD4+, CD8+, memory, or dextramer-sorted; not recorded which), collected 15 days after the yellow fever booster vaccination.

The CDR3: CASSPGQVNTEAFF. The DNA reads as follows: TGTGCCAGCAGCCCGGGACAAGTGAACACTGAAGCTTTCTTT. This sequence uses TRBV13 and TRBJ1-1; TRBD1 is a possible D gene, resting on 6 matching bases. From its cysteine to its phenylalanine, the CDR3 spans 14 amino acids. Of the read, only the CDR3 DNA is kept; its 42 bases are in frame from base 1. Deletion took 5 bases off V and 0 bases off J, with a span of 10 bases between the germline ends. Reading the germline V gene (reference sequence) gives CDR1 PRHDT and CDR2 FYEKMQ.